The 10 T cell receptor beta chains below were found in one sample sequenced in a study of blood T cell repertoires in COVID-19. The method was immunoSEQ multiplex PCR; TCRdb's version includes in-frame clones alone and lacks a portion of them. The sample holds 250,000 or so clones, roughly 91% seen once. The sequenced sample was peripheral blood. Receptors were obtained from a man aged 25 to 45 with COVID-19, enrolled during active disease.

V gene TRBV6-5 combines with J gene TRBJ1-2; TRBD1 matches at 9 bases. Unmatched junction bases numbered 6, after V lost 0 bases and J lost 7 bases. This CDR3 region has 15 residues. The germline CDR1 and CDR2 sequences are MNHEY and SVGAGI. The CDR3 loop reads CASSYSQGADRGYTF. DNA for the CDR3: TGTGCCAGCAGTTACTCACAGGGGGCGGATCGTGGCTACACCTTC.

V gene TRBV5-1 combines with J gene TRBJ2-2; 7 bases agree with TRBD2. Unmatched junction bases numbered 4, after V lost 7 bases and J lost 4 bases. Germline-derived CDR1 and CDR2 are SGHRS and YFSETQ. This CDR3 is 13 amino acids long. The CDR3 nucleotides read TGCGCCAGCCGACTAGCTGGCACCGGGGAGCTGTTTTTT. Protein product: CASRLAGTGELFF.

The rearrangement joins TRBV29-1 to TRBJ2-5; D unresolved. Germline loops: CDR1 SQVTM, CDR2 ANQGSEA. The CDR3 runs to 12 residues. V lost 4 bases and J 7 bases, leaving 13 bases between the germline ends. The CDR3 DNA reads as TGCAGCGTTGTTCGTGAGTCGGGGACCCAGTACTTC. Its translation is CSVVRESGTQYF.

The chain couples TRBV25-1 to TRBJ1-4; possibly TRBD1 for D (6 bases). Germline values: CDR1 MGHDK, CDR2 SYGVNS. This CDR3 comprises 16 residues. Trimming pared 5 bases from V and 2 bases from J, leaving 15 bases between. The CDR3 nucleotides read TGTGCCAGCAGTACCGGGACACTAGGCACTAATGAAAAACTGTTTTTT. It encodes CASSTGTLGTNEKLFF.

CDR3 DNA sequence: TGCGCCAGCAGCCCCTATAGAACGGAGACCCAGTACTTC. Translated: CASSPYRTETQYF. This chain connects TRBV5-1 to TRBJ2-5; D not certain. V was trimmed by 4 bases and J by 5 bases, leaving 12 bases between them. This CDR3 has 13 amino acids. The V gene's germline CDR1 is SGHRS and CDR2 YFSETQ.

The CDR3 here is CASSLGGESGEAFF. Written as DNA, the CDR3 is TGTGCCAGCAGCTTAGGTGGGGAAAGCGGTGAAGCTTTCTTT. The V gene is TRBV11-3, the J gene TRBJ1-1, with D hard to call. V was shortened by 1 base and J by 7 bases, with 13 bases between the two germline ends. Germline lookup yields CDR1 SGHNT and CDR2 YENEEA. CDR3 length: 14 amino acids.

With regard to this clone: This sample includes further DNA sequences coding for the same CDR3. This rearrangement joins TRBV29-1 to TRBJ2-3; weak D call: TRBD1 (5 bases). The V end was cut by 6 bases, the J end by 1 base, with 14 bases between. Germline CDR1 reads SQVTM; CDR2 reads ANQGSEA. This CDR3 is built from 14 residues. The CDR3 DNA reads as TGCAGCGTCGAAACTGGGGCTGGCACAGATACGCAGTATTTT. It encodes CSVETGAGTDTQYF.

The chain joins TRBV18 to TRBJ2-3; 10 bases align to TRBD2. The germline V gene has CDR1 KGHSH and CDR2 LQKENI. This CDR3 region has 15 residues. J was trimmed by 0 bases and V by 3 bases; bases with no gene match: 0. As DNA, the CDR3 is TGTGCCAGCTCACCGACTAGCGGGAGCACAGATACGCAGTATTTT. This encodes CASSPTSGSTDTQYF.

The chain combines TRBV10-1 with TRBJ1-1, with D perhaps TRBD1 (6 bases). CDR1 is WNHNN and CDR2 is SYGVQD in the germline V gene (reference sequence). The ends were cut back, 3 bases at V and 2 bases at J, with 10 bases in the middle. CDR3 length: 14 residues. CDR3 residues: CASSDRGDNTEAFF. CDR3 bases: TGCGCCAGCAGTGACAGGGGAGATAACACTGAAGCTTTCTTT.

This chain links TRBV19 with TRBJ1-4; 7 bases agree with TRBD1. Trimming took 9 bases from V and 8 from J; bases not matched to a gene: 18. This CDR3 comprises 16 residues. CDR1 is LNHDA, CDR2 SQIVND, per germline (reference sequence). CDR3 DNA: TGTGCCAGCCCCCCTTGGAGTGACAGGGCGGGGGAAAAACTGTTTTTT. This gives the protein CASPPWSDRAGEKLFF.